The 20 T cell receptor beta chains in this list originate from one sample, sequenced in a study of T cell repertoires in ileal Crohn's disease. Produced via immunoSEQ multiplex PCR; TCRdb's table is partial and in-frame only. Among roughly 13,000 clones listed, roughly 80% were seen once. Time point reported: neoterminal ileum biopsy at postoperative endoscopy, about 6 months after surgery. Sequencing was carried out using ileal tissue. These receptors all stem from an adult with Crohn's disease.

In nucleotides, the CDR3 is TGTGCCAGCAGCCCCCGGGATACGCAGTATTTT. This gives the protein CASSPRDTQYF. This rearrangement joins TRBV7-2 to TRBJ2-3; D uncertain. The CDR3 runs 11 residues. Between the trimmed V and J ends, which lost 5 bases and 6 bases, there was a span of 6 bases. In germline, CDR1 is SGHTA, CDR2 FQGNSA. Together with reference TRBV7-2 and TRBJ2-3, the CDR3 gives the full variable domain: GAGVSQSPSNKVTEKGKDVELRCDPISGHTALYWYRQSLGQGLEFLIYFQGNSAPDKSGLPSDRFSAERTGGSVSTLTIQRTQQEDSAVYLCASSPRDTQYFGPGTRLTVL.

The chain combines TRBV2 with TRBJ1-5; D not certain. V shed 5 bases and J shed 4 bases, with 9 bases lying between them. The CDR3 has 13 amino acids. The V gene's germline CDR1 is SNHLY and CDR2 FYNNEI. The CDR3, as DNA: TGTGCCAGCAGTTTGTTTCAAAATCAGCCCCAGCATTTT. Amino acid sequence: CASSLFQNQPQHF.

A single count supports this clone. Here the CDR3 reads CASSTDRSYNEQFF. In DNA form, the CDR3 reads TGTGCCAGTAGTACGGACAGATCCTACAATGAGCAGTTCTTC. This chain joins TRBV19 and TRBJ2-1, with TRBD1 as a possible D gene (6 bases). In germline, CDR1 is LNHDA, CDR2 SQIVND (reference sequence). Trimming removed 4 bases at V and 1 base at J, with 8 bases between. This CDR3 has 14 residues.

CDR3 bases: TGTGCCAGCAGCTTCCCCAGCGGGGAAGAAGAGACCCAGTACTTC. This codes for CASSFPSGEEETQYF. The chain recombines TRBV5-4 with TRBJ2-5; 7 bases fit TRBD2. This CDR3 contains 15 residues. CDR1 is SGHNT and CDR2 is YYREEE in the germline V gene (reference sequence). The V segment lost 2 bases and the J segment 3 bases; nucleotides outside the gene matches: 7.

The rearrangement joins TRBV15 to TRBJ2-7, with 11 bases lining up with TRBD1. The CDR3 loop spans 18 amino acids. V dropped 3 bases and J dropped 3; count of bases not matched to a gene: 13. The germline V gene has CDR1 LNHNV and CDR2 YYDKDF (reference sequence). Written as DNA, the CDR3 is TGTGCCACCAGCAGGGACCGGGACAGGGGGTTCCAAAACTACGAGCAGTACTTC. Encoded protein: CATSRDRDRGFQNYEQYF.

This sequence joins TRBV30 and TRBJ2-2, with 8 nucleotides matching TRBD2. The CDR3 is made up of 16 amino acids. Germline CDR1 reads GTSNPN; CDR2 reads SVGIG (reference sequence). V lost 0 bases to trimming and J lost 1 base; unmatched junction nucleotides: 4. DNA for the CDR3: TGTGCCTGGAGTGTACTGAGCGGGGGGAACACCGGGGAGCTGTTTTTT. This encodes CAWSVLSGGNTGELFF.

The CDR3 nucleotides are TGTGCCAGCAGTGAATCGGGACAGGGGACTAATGAAAAACTGTTTTTT. It codes for CASSESGQGTNEKLFF. This chain joins TRBV6-1 and TRBJ1-4; TRBD1 agrees at 10 bases. With V trimmed by 2 bases and J by 2 bases, 2 bases remained unmatched. Per germline, CDR1 MNHNS and CDR2 SASEGT. The CDR3 runs to 16 residues.

The V and J genes are TRBV5-6 and TRBJ2-1, with 12 bases fitting TRBD2. The length of the CDR3 is 17 residues. V gave up 3 bases and J gave up 2 bases; unmatched junction bases: 6. Germline CDR1 and CDR2: SGHDT and YYEEEE. The CDR3 DNA reads as TGTGCCAGCAGCTCGACTAGCGGGGGCCCACCCTACAATGAGCAGTTCTTC. Translated, it gives CASSSTSGGPPYNEQFF.

This chain uses TRBV2 with TRBJ1-2, with 10 bases that match TRBD1. The junction had 6 bases not matched to a gene; V was cut back by 10 bases and J by 4 bases. Germline V gene lookup returns CDR1 SNHLY and CDR2 FYNNEI. The CDR3 totals 13 residues. The CDR3 nucleotides read TGTGCCACCACCGGGACAGGGGTCTATGGCTACACCTTC. It specifies CATTGTGVYGYTF.

This chain connects TRBV12-5 to TRBJ2-5; 12 positions agree with TRBD1. Trimming took 7 bases from V and 5 from J; bases not matched to a gene: 11. From germline, CDR1 is LGHNT and CDR2 FRNRAP. This CDR3 comprises 16 residues. The CDR3 coding sequence is TGTGCTAGTGATACACCACGGGACAGGGGGCGCGAGACCCAGTACTTC. Its translation is CASDTPRDRGRETQYF. Complete variable domain (other parts from reference TRBV12-5 and TRBJ2-5): DARVTQTPRHKVTEMGQEVTMRCQPILGHNTVFWYRQTMMQGLELLAYFRNRAPLDDSGMPKDRFSAEMPDATLATLKIQPSEPRDSAVYFCASDTPRDRGRETQYFGPGTRLLVL.

The V and J genes are TRBV7-2 and TRBJ2-1, with D tentatively TRBD1 (5 bases). Germline assignment: CDR1 SGHTA and CDR2 FQGNSA. This CDR3 has 14 residues. The V gene lost 2 bases and the J gene lost 1 base, with 6 bases spanning the gap. As DNA, the CDR3 is TGTGCCAGCAGCTTACAGGGATCCTACAATGAGCAGTTCTTC. Its translation: CASSLQGSYNEQFF.

J is TRBJ1-1 and V is TRBV6-5; 7 bases map to TRBD1. The CDR3 spans 14 residues. Germline CDR1 and CDR2: MNHEY and SVGAGI. The ends lost 0 bases at V and 11 bases at J; junction bases unmatched: 9. In DNA, the CDR3 is TGTGCCAGCAGTTACTCATCCCAGGGGGTAGACGCTTTCTTT. Its protein product is CASSYSSQGVDAFF.

The genes are TRBV25-1 and TRBJ1-2; TRBD1 might be the D (5 bases). The CDR3 extends over 12 amino acids. CDR1 MGHDK and CDR2 SYGVNS come from the germline V gene. The germline V and J ends were trimmed by 2 bases and 8 bases, with 9 bases remaining between them. The CDR3, as DNA: TGTGCCAGCAGTGAACAGGGCGGAGGCTACACCTTC. Encoded protein: CASSEQGGGYTF.

The chain couples TRBV19 to TRBJ1-1; D may be TRBD1 (6 bases). Germline V gene sequence: CDR1 LNHDA, CDR2 SQIVND (reference sequence). Trimming removed 8 bases from V and 5 bases from J, with 18 bases in between. The CDR3 loop spans 14 amino acids. CDR3 nucleotides: TGTGCCAGTCACTCCCGGGGGGCCTCGACTGAAGCTTTCTTT. Translated: CASHSRGASTEAFF. The entire variable domain, with the rest obtained from reference TRBV19 and TRBJ1-1, is as follows: DGGITQSPKYLFRKEGQNVTLSCEQNLNHDAMYWYRQDPGQGLRLIYYSQIVNDFQKGDIAEGYSVSREKKESFPLTVTSAQKNPTAFYLCASHSRGASTEAFFGQGTRLTVV.

Only a few counts were recorded for this clone. Other DNA sequences in this specimen translate into the identical CDR3. The gene calls are TRBV5-6 and TRBJ2-7; 7 bases match TRBD1. V trimming: 4 bases; J trimming: 2 bases; junction bases outside the gene matches: 6. The CDR3 contains 14 residues. The V gene's germline CDR1 is SGHDT and CDR2 YYEEEE. CDR3 nucleotide sequence: TGTGCCAGCAGCCGCACAGGGGCTCCCTACGAGCAGTACTTC. Its protein product is CASSRTGAPYEQYF.

The rearrangement joins TRBV5-1 to TRBJ2-1, with 13 bases lining up with TRBD2. Germline V CDR1 and CDR2: SGHRS, YFSETQ. J lost 4 bases, V lost 4 bases, and 5 bases had no gene match. This CDR3 is built from 16 residues. CDR3 loop: CASSPGTSGVYNEQFF. CDR3 DNA sequence: TGCGCCAGCAGCCCCGGGACTAGCGGGGTTTACAATGAGCAGTTCTTC.

The V gene is TRBV28, the J gene TRBJ2-5; D not certain. The germline V gene has CDR1 MDHEN and CDR2 SYDVKM. The ends were cut back, 7 bases at V and 4 bases at J, with 16 bases in the middle. The CDR3 is 14 amino acids. The CDR3 loop reads CASTKVGRPETQYF. The CDR3 DNA reads TGTGCCAGCACCAAGGTTGGGCGTCCAGAGACCCAGTACTTC.

This rearrangement joins TRBV6-4 to TRBJ2-2; perhaps TRBD2 as D (5 bases). This CDR3 comprises 13 residues. Germline V gene sequence: CDR1 MRHNA, CDR2 SNTAGT. Trimming pared 6 bases from V and 5 bases from J, leaving 10 bases between. The CDR3 sequence: CASSEGLTGELFF. The DNA of the CDR3 is TGTGCCAGCAGCGAGGGCCTTACCGGGGAGCTGTTTTTT.

The chain links TRBV5-6 to TRBJ2-7; tentative D call: TRBD2 (6 bases). Trimming left V 2 bases short and J 2 bases short, with 14 bases between. The CDR3 is 15 amino acids. Germline V gene data show CDR1 as SGHDT and CDR2 as YYEEEE. CDR3 nucleotide sequence: TGTGCCAGCAGCTTACAAGGGGAGGCTCCCTACGAGCAGTACTTC. This translates into CASSLQGEAPYEQYF.

The genes are TRBV7-9 and TRBJ2-7, with 12 bases fitting TRBD2. Germline V CDR1 and CDR2: SEHNR, FQNEAQ (reference sequence). The CDR3 totals 16 residues. V was clipped by 2 bases and J by 6 bases; unmatched bases: 8. In DNA, the CDR3 is TGTGCCAGCAGCTTATACGGACTAGCGGGGCTCTCCGAGCAGTACTTC. Amino acids: CASSLYGLAGLSEQYF.